The subject of this entry is one T cell receptor beta chain. Its cognate antigen is unknown. Healthy HIV-negative adults with no recent acute infections or vaccinations were recruited as donors. Genomic DNA for unsorted samples, which was extracted with the QIAamp DNA Blood Mini kit, came from about 90 million PBMCs. With 3 bases removed from V and 4 bases from J, the gap between germline ends came to 9 bases. The CDR3 runs to 13 residues. Germline V gives CDR1 GTSNPN, CDR2 SVGIG (reference sequence). The sample belongs to a study of shared clonotypes between healthy human individuals. General study results and limits: Blood alone was sampled, and tissue repertoires likely differ.

Per the authors' pipeline: ImmunoSEQ yielded junction-only sequences lacking quality scores, so filtering differed. Some clones are missing from TCRdb's copy, which holds only in-frame ones; the method was immunoSEQ multiplex PCR. D and trimming come from the DNA, and the V and J calls and clone size come from that table. This table holds over 400,000 clones, over 75% found once. Sequencing was carried out using PBMCs. This clonotype originated in a woman aged 40 to 50 in good health. Some clones in this sample may be carry-over from other donors' samples. V is TRBV30 and J is TRBJ2-2, with D possibly being TRBD2 (5 bases). In nucleotides, the CDR3 is TGTGCCTGGAGGCAGCGGTCCACCGGGGAGCTGTTTTTT. It specifies CAWRQRSTGELFF. Variable domain in full (rest from reference TRBV30 and TRBJ2-2): SQTIHQWPATLVQPVGSPLSLECTVEGTSNPNLYWYRQAAGRGLQLLFYSVGIGQISSEVPQNLSASRPQDRQFILSSKKLLLSDSGFYLCAWRQRSTGELFFGEGSRLTVL.